The 8 T cell receptor beta chains listed next were all sequenced from one sample in a study of blood T cell repertoires in COVID-19. TCRdb's table, derived via immunoSEQ multiplex PCR, lists solely in-frame clones and lacks some. The sample shows a few hundred thousand clones, roughly 85% of them seen only once. Input material: peripheral blood. The origin of the receptors is a human donor in a cohort sampled during active COVID-19.

The chain has TRBV11-1 and TRBJ1-1; the match to TRBD1 covers 9 bases. CDR1 and CDR2 (germline): SGHAT, FQDESV (reference sequence). Trimming removed 5 bases from V and 3 bases from J; junction bases left unmatched: 7. CDR3 length: 15 residues. The CDR3 DNA sequence: TGTGCCAGCAGCCTTGACAGGGGGATTGACACTGAAGCTTTCTTT. Its protein is CASSLDRGIDTEAFF.

The chain combines TRBV18 with TRBJ1-1; weak D call: TRBD1 (6 bases). CDR1 and CDR2 (germline): KGHSH, LQKENI. This CDR3 has 16 residues. The ends were cut back, 2 bases at V and 1 base at J, with 14 bases in the middle. The CDR3 nucleotides are TGTGCCAGCTCACCATCCCCAATACAGGGGAACACTGAAGCTTTCTTT. Translated, it gives CASSPSPIQGNTEAFF.

This chain uses TRBV6-6 with TRBJ1-4; D gene unclear. CDR1 is MNHNY and CDR2 is SVGAGI in the germline V gene (reference sequence). The CDR3 length is 12 residues. The V and J ends lost 10 bases and 8 bases respectively, with 14 bases between them. The CDR3 spells CAISPGKEKLFF. DNA of the CDR3: TGTGCCATCTCCCCGGGGAAAGAAAAACTGTTTTTT.

The chain links TRBV7-8 to TRBJ1-5; TRBD1 aligns across 7 bases. The CDR3 is 15 amino acids. V was clipped by 4 bases and J by 2 bases; unmatched bases: 5. The germline gives CDR1 SGHVS, CDR2 FQNEAQ. CDR3 residues: CASSYDRVGNQPQHF. As DNA, the CDR3 is TGTGCCAGCAGCTACGACAGGGTAGGCAATCAGCCCCAGCATTTT.

On this clone itself: Other DNA sequences from this sample encode an identical CDR3 as well. The rearrangement uses TRBV7-9 and TRBJ1-2; D might be TRBD1 (5 bases). V was trimmed by 5 bases and J by 2 bases, leaving 15 bases between them. The CDR3 contains 15 residues. Germline V gene data show CDR1 as SEHNR and CDR2 as FQNEAQ (reference sequence). The CDR3 spells CASSPRQPINYGYTF. The CDR3 DNA follows: TGTGCCAGCAGCCCTAGACAGCCAATAAACTATGGCTACACCTTC. Full variable domain (outside the CDR3, taken from reference TRBV7-9 and TRBJ1-2): DTGVSQNPRHKITKRGQNVTFRCDPISEHNRLYWYRQTLGQGPEFLTYFQNEAQLEKSRLLSDRFSAERPKGSFSTLEIQRTEQGDSAMYLCASSPRQPINYGYTFGSGTRLTVV.

The chain links TRBV27 to TRBJ2-1; TRBD2 matches 9 bases. V gave up 3 bases and J gave up 10 bases; unmatched junction bases: 7. This CDR3 region has 14 residues. Germline V lookup: CDR1 MNHEY, CDR2 SMNVEV (reference sequence). The CDR3 DNA reads TGTGCCAGCAGTTTTATTAGCGGGGGCGGGGAGCAGTTCTTC. It codes for CASSFISGGGEQFF.

The V and J genes are TRBV10-1 and TRBJ2-1, with 9 positions matching TRBD1. The germline gives CDR1 WNHNN, CDR2 SYGVQD (reference sequence). The CDR3 loop spans 16 amino acids. Unmatched junction bases numbered 11, after V lost 4 bases and J lost 7 bases. The CDR3 region has the DNA TGCGCCAGCAGTGCTCACCGGGACAGGGAGTTAAATGAGCAGTTCTTC. Residues: CASSAHRDRELNEQFF.

V is TRBV19 and J is TRBJ2-4, with a possible D match to TRBD1 (5 bases). CDR3 length: 12 residues. The V end was cut by 3 bases, the J end by 6 bases, with 6 bases between. Per the germline V gene, CDR1 is LNHDA and CDR2 is SQIVND (reference sequence). CDR3 DNA sequence: TGTGCCAGTAGTATCCAGGGAAACATTCAGTACTTC. Translation gives CASSIQGNIQYF.